This T cell receptor (beta chain) was profiled in a study of blood T cell repertoires in COVID-19. About the study: Samples came from the United States, Italy and Spain, spanning acute and convalescent COVID-19. Sources were T cells, B-cell-depleted T cells, or PBMCs; the material itself was cDNA or gDNA.

Under the authors' procedure: It was from reference gene primer amplification that nucleated cell counts were estimated. Method: immunoSEQ multiplex PCR; TCRdb's copy keeps in-frame clones and lacks some. V, J and clone size are those of that table, while D and trimming were read from the DNA. Of some 44,000 clones listed, roughly four fifths are singletons. The CDR3 loop spans 16 amino acids. The chain couples TRBV21-1 to TRBJ1-2; the D segment call TRBD1 is taken from the table without a DNA check. TRBV21-1 constitutes a pseudogene. This clonotype was obtained from a woman aged 55-70 years with acute or convalescent COVID-19. The sequenced sample was peripheral blood. For the CDR3, the DNA is TGTGCCAGCAGCAAAGCTCTCAGCAGGGGGAGGTATGGCTACACCTTC. Its protein product is CASSKALSRGRYGYTF.